The T cell receptor (beta chain) described here comes from a study of cytomegalovirus exposure and HLA in healthy donors. Study-level findings and limits: The classifier was said to identify cytomegalovirus status with high specificity and sensitivity.

CDR1 SGHRS and CDR2 YFSETQ come from the germline V gene. The CDR3 runs 14 residues. V lost 7 bases to trimming and J lost 4 bases; unmatched junction nucleotides: 5. On this clone itself: Its target is not known.

Amplification used 60 Vbeta primers and 13 Jbeta primers. Clones were sequenced by immunoSEQ multiplex PCR, and TCRdb holds only the in-frame ones, with some missing. In the table there are approximately 140,000 clones, roughly 80% of which are singletons. The chain employs TRBV5-1 and TRBJ2-3; 11 positions agree with TRBD2. Specimen: PBMCs. This TCR was sampled from a middle-aged man in good health and CMV-seronegative. CDR3 amino acids: CASHLAGGADTQYF. In nucleotides, the CDR3 is TGCGCCAGCCACCTAGCGGGGGGCGCAGATACGCAGTATTTT.